This TCR beta chain was found in a study of regulatory T cells in long-lasting Graves disease. Arm-PCR of CDR3 regions and iRepertoire HTBI primers were the basis on which TCR beta libraries were built. Original handling: Looking across samples, the authors found under 75 TRBV and 12 to 15 TRBJ segments. TCRdb re-called the multiplex PCR reads with MiXCR, one entry per CDR3 protein. These V and J calls rely on TCRdb rather than the paper's analysis. Altogether 680,000 or so distinct CDR3 sequences are present, less than 20% being singletons, with the ten largest covering about 20%. Overall study results and limits: The sample size was small, and this may have reduced accuracy.

The germline V gene has CDR1 MNHEY and CDR2 SVGAGI. The CDR3 loop spans 14 amino acids. J gave up 4 bases and V 3 bases, and 6 bases lay outside the gene matches. Time point: newly diagnosed GD, antithyroid drugs for less than 3 months. Preparation of the TCR library used RNA extracted from PBMCs. A word on this clonotype: Its antigen is still unknown.

These data also featured in a second study, about T cells in Graves' hyperthyroidism and ophthalmopathy. This second study notes: Across 18 months, stable Graves' hyperthyroidism was marked by no progression to ophthalmopathy.

Sequenced here: peripheral blood mononuclear cells (PBMCs), sampled at new diagnosis, from a patient treated with antithyroid drugs. The V gene is TRBV6-5, the J gene TRBJ2-7; TRBD2 matches at 7 bases. This clonotype was obtained from a woman aged 25 to 39 with Graves disease. The chain's CDR3 is CASSYQGGLYEQYF. CDR3 nucleotides: TGTGCCAGCAGTTATCAGGGAGGGTTGTACGAGCAGTACTTC.